One and the same sample provided the 30 T cell receptor beta chains below, sequenced in a study of cytomegalovirus exposure and HLA in healthy donors. Vbeta (60) and Jbeta (13) primers were used in the PCR. Data came from immunoSEQ multiplex PCR; TCRdb stores just in-frame clones and leaves some out. Of tens of thousands of clones detected, roughly 80% appear once; the ten largest clones hold about 9.3%. Sequenced sample: PBMCs. All receptors derive from a woman between 40 and 50 years old in good health and CMV-seronegative.

This clone is a singleton in its sample. The rearrangement uses TRBV4-1 and TRBJ1-5, with a weak D call TRBD1 (5 bases). The germline V gene encodes CDR1 MGHRA and CDR2 YSYEKL. This CDR3 region has 14 residues. V lost 1 base and J 7 bases, leaving 11 bases between the germline ends. The DNA of the CDR3 is TGCGCCAGCAGCCAAGTTGGGGCTGGGCAGCCCCAGCATTTT. Amino acid sequence: CASSQVGAGQPQHF.

The chain joins TRBV25-1 to TRBJ1-1, with D possibly matching TRBD1 (5 bases). This CDR3 has 16 amino acids. Trimming left V 2 bases short and J 0 bases short, with 13 bases between. Germline assignment: CDR1 MGHDK and CDR2 SYGVNS. CDR3 amino acids: CASSELTTGVNTEAFF. CDR3 nucleotides: TGTGCCAGCAGTGAACTAACAACGGGGGTGAACACTGAAGCTTTCTTT.

The rearrangement joins TRBV6-6 to TRBJ2-1; 8 nucleotides align to TRBD1. V lost 6 bases and J lost 8; bases outside the gene matches: 9. The CDR3 runs 14 residues. Germline V CDR1 and CDR2: MNHNY, SVGAGI (reference sequence). CDR3 sequence: CASSQDRESDEQFF. The CDR3 region has the DNA TGTGCCAGCAGCCAGGACAGGGAGTCGGATGAGCAGTTCTTC.

The V gene is TRBV7-6, the J gene TRBJ1-2, with 9 bases aligning to TRBD1. V gave up 5 bases and J gave up 0 bases; unmatched junction bases: 4. In germline, CDR1 is SGHVS, CDR2 FNYEAQ. CDR3 size: 15 residues. CDR3 coding DNA: TGTGCCAGCAGCCTGCGACAGGGGGCTAACTATGGCTACACCTTC. It encodes CASSLRQGANYGYTF.

The chain has TRBV6-5 and TRBJ1-2; 7 bases line up with TRBD1. The germline CDR1 and CDR2 sequences are MNHEY and SVGAGI. After removal of 10 bases from V and 0 bases from J, the junction contained 5 bases not matched to a gene. This CDR3 is 13 amino acids long. The CDR3 nucleotides read TGTGCCACTAATACAGGGGCTAACTATGGCTACACCTTC. Its translation: CATNTGANYGYTF.

Only a few counts were recorded for this clone. The chain carries TRBV9 and TRBJ2-3, with 8 bases matching TRBD1. This CDR3 comprises 16 residues. V lost 4 bases to trimming and J lost 2 bases; unmatched junction nucleotides: 9. Germline CDR1 reads SGDLS; CDR2 reads YYNGEE. The CDR3 protein is CASSTWTGSNTDTQYF. Here the CDR3 DNA reads TGTGCCAGCAGCACCTGGACAGGGTCCAACACAGATACGCAGTATTTT.

This clone was detected only a few times. The chain is built from TRBV6-1 and TRBJ1-1; TRBD1 might be the D (5 bases). CDR1 MNHNS and CDR2 SASEGT come from the germline V gene. The CDR3 totals 15 residues. The CDR3, as DNA: TGTGCTTCGGCGGGGAAGACAGCAGGGAACACTGAAGCTTTCTTT. Protein: CASAGKTAGNTEAFF.

This chain uses TRBV4-2 with TRBJ1-4, with D possibly being TRBD1 (6 bases). From germline, CDR1 is LGHNA and CDR2 YNFKEQ. The V gene lost 1 base and the J gene lost 7 bases, with 13 bases spanning the gap. This CDR3 region has 15 residues. CDR3 region: CASSQGSRGSEKLFF. The CDR3 DNA sequence: TGTGCCAGCAGCCAAGGGAGCAGGGGTAGTGAAAAACTGTTTTTT.

This sequence joins TRBV6-5 and TRBJ1-2; 8 bases are a match to TRBD1. The CDR3 is made up of 16 amino acids. Germline V gives CDR1 MNHEY, CDR2 SVGAGI. The trim removed 2 bases at V and 6 bases at J, leaving 11 bases unmatched. CDR3: CASSYTLWTGKNGYTF. CDR3 in DNA: TGTGCCAGCAGTTACACCCTCTGGACAGGGAAGAATGGCTACACCTTC.

The chain couples TRBV28 to TRBJ2-3; D might be TRBD2 (6 bases). The CDR3 consists of 14 residues. Germline loops: CDR1 MDHEN, CDR2 SYDVKM. V was pared by 3 bases and J by 0 bases, with 7 bases between. CDR3 nucleotide sequence: TGTGCCAGCAGTTTCGGGGGTAGCACAGATACGCAGTATTTT. It is translated as CASSFGGSTDTQYF.

This clone was seen more than once but under ten times. Here the CDR3 reads CASSEGGELFF. The CDR3 region has the DNA TGTGCCAGCAGTGAAGGGGGGGAACTGTTTTTT. The chain joins TRBV6-1 to TRBJ1-4; maybe TRBD1 (5 bases). Trimming shortened V by 1 base and J by 12 bases, and 6 bases separated the two germline ends. The CDR3 sequence is 11 residues long. Germline loops: CDR1 MNHNS, CDR2 SASEGT.

This chain uses TRBV4-3 with TRBJ1-2; D not certain. V lost 0 bases and J 2 bases, leaving 10 bases between the germline ends. The CDR3 totals 15 residues. Germline V gives CDR1 LGHNA, CDR2 YSLEER. The CDR3 sequence is CASSQDLGGNYGYTF. The DNA of the CDR3 is TGCGCCAGCAGCCAAGATTTAGGCGGCAACTATGGCTACACCTTC.

The rearrangement links TRBV2 to TRBJ2-3; perhaps TRBD2 as D (6 bases). The V end was cut by 6 bases, the J end by 0 bases, with 10 bases between. The germline CDR1 and CDR2 sequences are SNHLY and FYNNEI. The CDR3 loop spans 14 amino acids. The CDR3 coding sequence is TGTGCCAGCAGACCGGGACTGAGCACAGATACGCAGTATTTT. The encoded protein is CASRPGLSTDTQYF.

The chain couples TRBV5-6 to TRBJ2-3, with D perhaps TRBD1 (5 bases). With 0 bases removed from V and 2 bases from J, the gap between germline ends came to 10 bases. Germline V gene data show CDR1 as SGHDT and CDR2 as YYEEEE. This CDR3 comprises 15 residues. In nucleotides, the CDR3 is TGTGCCAGCAGCTTGGGGGGCACCTCCACAGATACGCAGTATTTT. Residues: CASSLGGTSTDTQYF.

The V call is TRBV29-1, the J call TRBJ1-4; 7 bases fit TRBD1. The CDR3 runs 14 residues. V was clipped by 8 bases and J by 0 bases; unmatched bases: 6. Germline CDR1 SQVTM, CDR2 ANQGSEA. The CDR3, as DNA: TGCAGCATAAAGGGACAGACAACTAATGAAAAACTGTTTTTT. Its translation: CSIKGQTTNEKLFF.

J is TRBJ1-4 and V is TRBV5-4; a weak D match, TRBD1 (5 bases). The CDR3 length is 16 residues. Germline lookup yields CDR1 SGHNT and CDR2 YYREEE (reference sequence). V lost 4 bases and J lost 2, with 15 bases in between. The CDR3 loop is CASSIGGAGTNEKLFF. The CDR3 DNA reads as TGTGCCAGCAGCATCGGAGGGGCAGGGACTAATGAAAAACTGTTTTTT.

The J gene is TRBJ2-2, the V gene TRBV9, with 8 bases fitting TRBD1. V shed 3 bases and J 6 bases; nucleotides not matched to a gene: 7. The germline V gene encodes CDR1 SGDLS and CDR2 YYNGEE. CDR3 length: 15 residues. CDR3 sequence (DNA): TGTGCCAGCAGCGATGACAGGGGTCGTTCCGGGGAGCTGTTTTTT. This sequence encodes CASSDDRGRSGELFF. The full variable domain, with the rest looked up from reference TRBV9 and TRBJ2-2, is DSGVTQTPKHLITATGQRVTLRCSPRSGDLSVYWYQQSLDQGLQFLIQYYNGEERAKGNILERFSAQQFPDLHSELNLSSLELGDSALYFCASSDDRGRSGELFFGEGSRLTVL.

The chain carries TRBV29-1 and TRBJ2-5; D perhaps matches TRBD1 (6 bases). CDR1 is SQVTM and CDR2 is ANQGSEA in the germline V gene. The CDR3 sequence is 13 residues long. V shed 6 bases and J shed 1 base, with 12 bases lying between them. As DNA, the CDR3 is TGCAGCGTGACAGGAGATCGCCAAGAGACCCAGTACTTC. It yields the protein CSVTGDRQETQYF.

The CDR3 coding sequence is TGTGCCAGCAGCCTCACAGGACCAAATGAAAAACTGTTTTTT. Translation: CASSLTGPNEKLFF. The chain carries TRBV11-1 and TRBJ1-4; D is perhaps TRBD1 (5 bases). In germline, CDR1 is SGHAT, CDR2 FQDESV (reference sequence). V dropped 5 bases and J dropped 5 bases, with 12 bases sitting between them. The CDR3 length is 14 residues.

J is TRBJ2-7 and V is TRBV6-6, with D tentatively TRBD1 (5 bases). V gave up 0 bases and J gave up 4 bases, with 13 bases separating them. Germline CDR1 MNHNY, CDR2 SVGAGI (reference sequence). The CDR3 is made up of 15 amino acids. CDR3 sequence: CASSYSATRGYEQYV. The CDR3 DNA reads TGTGCCAGCAGTTACTCGGCTACAAGGGGTTACGAGCAGTACGTC.

The J gene is TRBJ2-3, the V gene TRBV28; possible D gene TRBD2, 6 bases. CDR1 and CDR2 from the germline V gene are MDHEN and SYDVKM. Deletions cut 6 bases from V and 1 base from J, with 8 bases between. The CDR3 is made up of 13 amino acids. Here the CDR3 reads CASRVAGTDTQYF. The CDR3 DNA reads TGTGCCAGCAGAGTAGCGGGCACAGATACGCAGTATTTT.

There are a few counts of this clone. The chain carries TRBV6-6 and TRBJ2-7, with 10 bases that match TRBD1. This CDR3 region has 16 residues. J was trimmed by 6 bases and V by 2 bases; bases with no gene match: 10. The germline CDR1 and CDR2 sequences are MNHNY and SVGAGI (reference sequence). CDR3 nucleotides: TGTGCCAGCAGTTACGGACCGAAGGGACAGGGGCCCGAGCAGTACTTC. This translates into CASSYGPKGQGPEQYF.

This sequence joins TRBV10-3 and TRBJ1-5, with 9 nucleotides matching TRBD1. The CDR3 totals 13 residues. V was clipped by 10 bases and J by 6 bases; unmatched bases: 7. Germline V gene sequence: CDR1 ENHRY, CDR2 SYGVKD. The CDR3 sequence is CATRTGVGQPQHF. Written as DNA, the CDR3 is TGTGCCACCCGGACAGGGGTTGGTCAGCCCCAGCATTTT.

V and J are TRBV28 and TRBJ1-3, with D possibly being TRBD1 (6 bases). The CDR3 runs to 15 residues. Trimming shortened V by 6 bases and J by 3 bases, and 15 bases separated the two germline ends. Germline CDR1 reads MDHEN; CDR2 reads SYDVKM. This CDR3 reads CASSPSGVIGNTIYF. The DNA for the CDR3 is TGTGCCAGCAGCCCATCAGGGGTTATTGGAAACACCATATATTTT.

The chain joins TRBV10-3 to TRBJ1-1; D is uncertain. Trimming removed 7 bases from V and 1 base from J, with 13 bases in between. Germline loops: CDR1 ENHRY, CDR2 SYGVKD. The CDR3 has 14 amino acids. Here the CDR3 reads CAIMAAAGNTEAFF. CDR3 nucleotide sequence: TGTGCCATCATGGCCGCGGCGGGGAACACTGAAGCTTTCTTT.

The count of this clone is one. This chain connects TRBV6-5 to TRBJ1-2, with 7 bases aligning to TRBD1. There are 15 residues in the CDR3. Per germline, CDR1 MNHEY and CDR2 SVGAGI. With V trimmed by 0 bases and J by 3 bases, 4 bases remained unmatched. DNA for the CDR3: TGTGCCAGCAGTTACTCACCCGGACAGGACTATGGCTACACCTTC. Translating gives CASSYSPGQDYGYTF.

The chain employs TRBV4-3 and TRBJ1-1; TRBD1 matches 7 bases. This CDR3 spans 14 amino acids. The V gene end was trimmed by 4 bases and the J gene end by 8 bases; junction bases not matched to a gene: 10. CDR1 and CDR2 (germline): LGHNA, YSLEER. Written as DNA, the CDR3 is TGCGCCAGCAGCCGGGGACAGAGGACAGCCGAAGCTTTCTTT. This translates into CASSRGQRTAEAFF.

The rearrangement joins TRBV5-1 to TRBJ2-3; TRBD1 is a possible D gene (6 bases). CDR3 size: 14 residues. The germline V gene has CDR1 SGHRS and CDR2 YFSETQ. Trimming removed 3 bases at V and 4 bases at J, with 12 bases between. The CDR3 reads CASSSPEGADTQYF. For the CDR3, the DNA is TGCGCCAGCAGCTCGCCAGAGGGGGCAGATACGCAGTATTTT.

This chain links TRBV7-6 with TRBJ2-3; 12 bases are a match to TRBD1. Trimming cost V 5 bases and J 8 bases; bases outside gene matches: 14. Looked up from germline, CDR1 is SGHVS and CDR2 is FNYEAQ. This CDR3 is 17 amino acids long. CDR3 DNA: TGTGCCAGCAGCCCTAGTAGGGACAGGGGGCTCGTTACTACGCAGTATTTT. As protein: CASSPSRDRGLVTTQYF. The full variable domain, in which reference TRBV7-6 and TRBJ2-3 provide the parts outside the CDR3, is GAGVSQSPRYKVTKRGQDVALRCDPISGHVSLYWYRQALGQGPEFLTYFNYEAQQDKSGLPNDRFSAERPEGSISTLTIQRTEQRDSAMYRCASSPSRDRGLVTTQYFGPGTRLTVL.

The chain links TRBV7-8 to TRBJ2-1, with D perhaps TRBD2 (6 bases). V lost 8 bases to trimming and J lost 5 bases, with 19 bases between them. This CDR3 region has 15 residues. CDR1 and CDR2 (germline): SGHVS, FQNEAQ. The CDR3 region is CASRRGTRGDNEQFF. Here the CDR3 DNA reads TGTGCCAGCCGTAGAGGAACGCGGGGTGACAATGAGCAGTTCTTC.